The rows below give T cell receptor beta chains drawn from one sample of a study of B cell selection in AIRE deficiency. The table came from immunoSEQ multiplex PCR; TCRdb's copy has only in-frame clones and leaves some out. The sample has roughly 18,000 clones; more than 85% are singletons. The source material was CD4+CD25+ Tregs sorted from PBMCs. All receptors derive from a human donor in good health. The CDR3 runs from the conserved cysteine through the conserved F or W. D genes are given only for firm matches. The listing skips clone size in some rows; elsewhere it reads once, few, many or a size class.

V,length,D,size,J,CDR3,DNA
TRBV5-6,14,.,.,TRBJ1-2,CASSLSSTFYGYTF,TGTGCCAGCAGCTTGAGTTCGACCTTCTATGGCTACACCTTC
TRBV21-1,19,.,.,TRBJ2-7,CASSKVLRSCCLAVDEQYF,TGTGCCAGCAGCAAAGTTCTGCGGTCATGCTGCTTAGCGGTGGACGAGCAGTACTTC
TRBV5-1,15,.,.,TRBJ1-4,CASSLDGQRNEKLFF,TGCGCCAGCAGCTTGGACGGACAGAGAAATGAAAAACTGTTTTTT
TRBV4-2,18,TRBD2,.,TRBJ2-3,CASSQTGLAGYPPDTQYF,TGTGCCAGCAGCCAAACCGGACTAGCGGGTTATCCCCCAGATACGCAGTATTTT
TRBV11-2,14,.,.,TRBJ2-5,CASSPDYLLETQYF,TGTGCCAGCAGCCCGGACTACCTTCTGGAGACCCAGTACTTC
TRBV18,14,.,.,TRBJ2-7,CASSPLAGGIEQYF,TGTGCCAGCTCACCATTGGCAGGGGGGATCGAGCAGTACTTC
TRBV11-3,13,.,.,TRBJ2-7,CASSQGGGYEQYF,TGTGCCAGCAGCCAGGGGGGGGGATACGAGCAGTACTTC
TRBV7-2,16,TRBD2,.,TRBJ2-1,CASSLGGGAAHNEQFF,TGTGCCAGCAGCTTAGGGGGGGGAGCGGCTCACAATGAGCAGTTCTTC
TRBV5-3,14,.,.,TRBJ2-6,CARSLGFGANVLTF,TGTGCCAGAAGCTTGGGGTTTGGGGCCAACGTCCTGACTTTC
TRBV5-1,15,TRBD1,.,TRBJ1-2,CASSWGQGALDGYTF,TGCGCCAGCAGCTGGGGACAGGGGGCATTGGATGGCTACACCTTC
TRBV5-1,15,TRBD2,.,TRBJ2-7,CASSLLRGDGYEQYF,TGCGCCAGCAGCTTGTTGCGGGGGGATGGCTACGAGCAGTACTTC
TRBV6-6,16,.,.,TRBJ2-2,CASSLKLVILTGELFF,TGTGCCAGCAGTCTTAAATTGGTTATTTTGACCGGGGAGCTGTTTTTT
TRBV18,14,.,.,TRBJ1-1,CASSPTGEATEAFF,TGTGCCAGCTCCCCGACGGGTGAGGCGACTGAAGCTTTCTTT
TRBV10-3,14,.,.,TRBJ2-2,CAIREQGRTGELFF,TGTGCCATCAGAGAACAGGGGAGGACCGGGGAGCTGTTTTTT
TRBV9,16,.,.,TRBJ1-6,CASSVGGGREGSPLHF,TGTGCCAGCAGCGTGGGAGGCGGCAGGGAGGGTTCACCCCTCCACTTT
TRBV5-4,17,TRBD1,.,TRBJ1-2,CASSAGTGRTLAYGYTF,TGTGCCAGCAGCGCAGGGACAGGGAGAACCCTCGCCTATGGCTACACCTTC
TRBV15,19,TRBD1,.,TRBJ2-1,CATSRDRGLAGLVGNEQFF,TGTGCCACCAGCAGAGATAGGGGGCTAGCAGGGCTAGTAGGCAATGAGCAGTTCTTC
TRBV6-1,12,.,.,TRBJ1-5,CASSSWRQPQHF,TGTGCCAGCAGCTCCTGGAGGCAGCCCCAGCATTTT
TRBV4-3,16,.,.,TRBJ1-1,CASSLGGVGWNTEAFF,TGCGCCAGCAGCTTAGGAGGGGTAGGGTGGAACACTGAAGCTTTCTTT
TRBV11-1,13,.,.,TRBJ1-1,CASSTRPGQGVFF,TGTGCCAGCAGCACTCGCCCTGGACAAGGGGTTTTCTTT
TRBV7-2,17,TRBD2,.,TRBJ2-5,CASSLSRLAGWGETQYF,TGTGCCAGCAGCTTATCCAGACTAGCGGGATGGGGTGAGACCCAGTACTTC
TRBV27,15,TRBD2,once,TRBJ2-1,CASRIAGGFHNEQFF,TGTGCCAGCAGGATAGCGGGAGGGTTCCACAATGAGCAGTTCTTC
TRBV6-6,15,.,.,TRBJ1-1,CASSPGAGTSTEAFF,TGTGCCAGCAGCCCTGGCGCTGGGACAAGCACTGAAGCTTTCTTT
TRBV28,15,TRBD1,.,TRBJ1-4,CASGKQGAANEKLFF,TGTGCCAGCGGCAAACAGGGGGCGGCTAATGAAAAACTGTTTTTT
TRBV6-1,12,TRBD1,.,TRBJ1-1,CASRQGATEAFF,TGTGCCAGCAGGCAGGGGGCCACTGAAGCTTTCTTT
TRBV10-3,17,TRBD1,.,TRBJ2-5,CATKGGRGAELKETQYF,TGTGCCACCAAAGGGGGCCGAGGGGCAGAACTAAAAGAGACCCAGTACTTC
TRBV30,11,.,.,TRBJ2-5,CASGPLWSQYF,TGTGCCTCTGGCCCTCTATGGTCCCAGTACTTC
TRBV7-2,15,.,.,TRBJ2-5,CASSQMGYSQETQYF,TGTGCCAGCAGCCAGATGGGGTACAGTCAAGAGACCCAGTACTTC
TRBV28,12,.,.,TRBJ2-1,CASSLRGGEQFF,TGTGCCAGCAGTTTACGGGGTGGTGAGCAGTTCTTC
TRBV5-1,16,.,.,TRBJ2-6,CASSETASSGANVLTF,TGCGCCAGCAGCGAAACAGCATCCTCTGGGGCCAACGTCCTGACTTTC
TRBV15,15,TRBD1,few,TRBJ1-2,CATSIGGAVNYGYTF,TGTGCCACCAGCATAGGGGGCGCCGTTAACTATGGCTACACCTTC
TRBV10-3,16,TRBD2,.,TRBJ2-1,CAISPRGTSGTNEQFF,TGTGCCATCAGCCCCCGCGGGACTAGCGGGACCAATGAGCAGTTCTTC
TRBV28,12,.,.,TRBJ2-3,CASRPFTDTQYF,TGTGCCAGCAGACCATTCACAGATACGCAGTATTTT
TRBV5-6,16,.,.,TRBJ2-1,CASSFIQRSSYNEQFF,TGTGCCAGCAGCTTCATACAACGAAGCTCCTACAATGAGCAGTTCTTC
TRBV7-7,14,TRBD1,.,TRBJ2-7,CASSRTGVSGEQYF,TGTGCTAGCAGCCGGACAGGCGTCTCCGGGGAGCAGTACTTC
TRBV29-1,12,TRBD2,.,TRBJ2-3,CSVGAGTDTQYF,TGCAGCGTTGGAGCGGGAACAGATACGCAGTATTTT
TRBV7-2,16,TRBD1,.,TRBJ2-7,CASSLYGTGESYEQYF,TGTGCCAGCAGCTTGTACGGGACAGGGGAGTCCTACGAGCAGTACTTC
TRBV5-1,12,.,.,TRBJ2-1,CASSLDHNEQFF,TGCGCCAGCAGCTTGGACCACAATGAGCAGTTCTTC
TRBV11-2,14,.,.,TRBJ2-5,CASSLDLYQETQYF,TGTGCCAGCAGCTTAGATCTGTATCAAGAGACCCAGTACTTC
TRBV4-1,16,TRBD2,.,TRBJ2-2,CASSHTGTSLPGELFF,TGCGCCAGCAGCCATACCGGGACTAGCCTTCCCGGGGAGCTGTTTTTT
TRBV7-7,13,.,.,TRBJ2-2,CASRAQGTGELFF,TGTGCTAGCAGAGCTCAGGGAACCGGGGAGCTGTTTTTT